Shown below are 6 T cell receptor beta chains from a single sample sequenced in a study of cytomegalovirus exposure and HLA in healthy donors. This PCR relied on a set of 60 Vbeta primers and 13 Jbeta primers. Only in-frame clones appear in the TCRdb table, and some are missing; sequencing was by immunoSEQ multiplex PCR. The data contain 110,000 or so clones, under 90% of them seen just once; the ten biggest clones take up about 2.7%. What was sequenced was PBMCs. These TCRs come from a woman aged 18-35 years in good health and CMV-seronegative.

The genes are TRBV6-1 and TRBJ2-1; D is ambiguous. Germline V gene sequence: CDR1 MNHNS, CDR2 SASEGT. The germline V and J ends were trimmed by 4 bases and 6 bases, with 10 bases remaining between them. The CDR3 is 13 amino acids. The CDR3 DNA follows: TGTGCCAGCAGTGTTTCTGGGCCCAATGAGCAGTTCTTC. Protein product: CASSVSGPNEQFF.

This clone has only one observation. V is TRBV28 and J is TRBJ2-1; 8 bases map to TRBD1. The CDR3 consists of 13 residues. The ends lost 6 bases at V and 6 bases at J; junction bases unmatched: 4. Looked up from germline, CDR1 is MDHEN and CDR2 is SYDVKM. The CDR3 nucleotides are TGTGCCAGCAGAATAACAGGGGGCAATGAGCAGTTCTTC. Translation: CASRITGGNEQFF.

This chain joins TRBV7-2 and TRBJ1-1; D is unclear. CDR3 size: 13 residues. Germline V gives CDR1 SGHTA, CDR2 FQGNSA. V lost 6 bases to trimming and J lost 11 bases, with 19 bases between them. The DNA for the CDR3 is TGTGCCAGCAGTTATAGCACTCCAAGTCGGGCTTTCTTT. Its protein is CASSYSTPSRAFF.

V gene TRBV5-1 combines with J gene TRBJ1-6; 7 bases agree with TRBD1. The CDR3 covers 16 residues. The J segment lost 5 bases and the V segment lost 4 bases, leaving 9 bases of the junction unmatched. Germline V lookup: CDR1 SGHRS, CDR2 YFSETQ. The CDR3 DNA reads TGCGCCAGCAGCCCTCACGGCACAGGGGATAATTCACCCCTCCACTTT. Translation: CASSPHGTGDNSPLHF.

This chain links TRBV6-4 with TRBJ2-2; D is ambiguous. This CDR3 contains 12 residues. Per germline, CDR1 MRHNA and CDR2 SNTAGT. The V end lost 2 bases, the J end lost 7 bases, and 5 bases lay between the germline ends. Here the CDR3 reads CASSDTVGELFF. The CDR3 nucleotides read TGTGCCAGCAGTGACACAGTCGGGGAGCTGTTTTTT.

The rearrangement joins TRBV7-9 to TRBJ2-3; possibly TRBD2 for D (5 bases). V was shortened by 5 bases and J by 11 bases, with 14 bases between the two germline ends. CDR1 and CDR2 from the germline V gene are SEHNR and FQNEAQ (reference sequence). The CDR3 totals 12 residues. CDR3 bases: TGTGCCAGCAGCCCACCAGCCGGAGGGCAGTATTTT. Translated: CASSPPAGGQYF.